The 19 T cell receptor beta chains below come from one sample, sequenced in a study of cytomegalovirus exposure and HLA in healthy donors. Amplification used 60 Vbeta primers and 13 Jbeta primers. Only in-frame clones appear in the TCRdb table, and some are missing; sequencing was by immunoSEQ multiplex PCR. In the table there are around 200,000 clones, roughly 80% of which are singletons. The material sequenced was PBMCs. These receptors came from a boy aged 5-17 years in good health and CMV-seronegative.

CDR3 in amino acids: CSVSGGTGSGYTF. For the CDR3, the DNA is TGCAGCGTGAGTGGAGGGACAGGGAGTGGCTACACCTTC. V is TRBV29-1 and J is TRBJ1-2, with 9 bases aligning to TRBD1. The CDR3 is made up of 13 amino acids. Losses at the gene ends were 6 bases for V and 7 bases for J; bases not matched to a gene: 9. Germline CDR1 SQVTM, CDR2 ANQGSEA.

The V call is TRBV14, the J call TRBJ1-3; D unclear. In germline, CDR1 is SGHDN, CDR2 FVKESK. V was clipped by 4 bases and J by 0 bases, with 10 bases between them. This CDR3 comprises 15 residues. This chain's CDR3 is CASSPGLNSGNTIYF. In nucleotides, the CDR3 is TGTGCCAGCAGCCCAGGACTGAACTCTGGAAACACCATATATTTT.

The J gene is TRBJ2-6, the V gene TRBV14; D is ambiguous. CDR1 is SGHDN, CDR2 FVKESK, per germline. The CDR3 extends over 16 amino acids. The V gene lost 2 bases and the J gene lost 2 bases, with 10 bases spanning the gap. In DNA, the CDR3 is TGTGCCAGCAGCCAAACATGGTTTACTGGGGCCAACGTCCTGACTTTC. Translating gives CASSQTWFTGANVLTF.

The rearrangement joins TRBV7-9 to TRBJ1-1; 7 bases fit TRBD1. The CDR3 loop spans 12 amino acids. Germline lookup yields CDR1 SEHNR and CDR2 FQNEAQ (reference sequence). The trim removed 8 bases at V and 5 bases at J, leaving 5 bases unmatched. The chain's CDR3 is CASQGGGTEAFF. As DNA, the CDR3 is TGTGCCAGCCAGGGGGGCGGTACTGAAGCTTTCTTT.

This sequence joins TRBV10-3 and TRBJ1-2; 7 positions match TRBD1. The CDR3 contains 13 residues. V shed 9 bases, J shed 3 bases, and the junction held 7 bases outside the gene matches. Germline CDR1 and CDR2: ENHRY and SYGVKD. The CDR3 region is CAIGMGTDYGYTF. The CDR3 region has the DNA TGTGCCATAGGAATGGGGACAGACTATGGCTACACCTTC.

The V and J genes are TRBV7-2 and TRBJ2-5, with D tentatively TRBD1 (6 bases). CDR3 length equals 14 residues. The germline gives CDR1 SGHTA, CDR2 FQGNSA. V lost 11 bases and J 2 bases, leaving 18 bases between the germline ends. CDR3 DNA: TGTGCCCCCCAACACACAGGGCTTCAAGAGACCCAGTACTTC. This translates into CAPQHTGLQETQYF.

The chain uses TRBV19 and TRBJ2-5; 9 positions agree with TRBD1. Germline V gene sequence: CDR1 LNHDA, CDR2 SQIVND (reference sequence). This CDR3 is built from 15 residues. The trim removed 10 bases at V and 5 bases at J, leaving 14 bases unmatched. The CDR3 DNA reads as TGTGCCACCCAGGCACAGGGGGCTAGTTTGGAGACCCAGTACTTC. Its protein is CATQAQGASLETQYF.

V is TRBV2 and J is TRBJ2-3, with D possibly matching TRBD2 (5 bases). The CDR3 is 17 residues long. Germline CDR1 is SNHLY and CDR2 is FYNNEI. The V gene lost 3 bases and the J gene lost 2 bases, with 18 bases spanning the gap. CDR3 residues: CASSDPTPRENTDTQYF. In nucleotides, the CDR3 is TGTGCCAGCAGTGACCCTACCCCAAGGGAGAACACAGATACGCAGTATTTT.

Notes on this clone: Other DNA sequences in the same sample also yield this CDR3. This chain connects TRBV9 to TRBJ1-4, with 10 positions matching TRBD1. Trimming at V came to 0 bases and at J to 8 bases, leaving 4 bases not matched to a gene. Germline V gives CDR1 SGDLS, CDR2 YYNGEE. This CDR3 comprises 15 residues. The CDR3 reads CASSVGTGGLEKLFF. For the CDR3, the DNA is TGTGCCAGCAGCGTAGGGACAGGGGGGTTGGAAAAACTGTTTTTT. Looking up the rest from reference TRBV9 and TRBJ1-4 gives the full variable domain: DSGVTQTPKHLITATGQRVTLRCSPRSGDLSVYWYQQSLDQGLQFLIQYYNGEERAKGNILERFSAQQFPDLHSELNLSSLELGDSALYFCASSVGTGGLEKLFFGSGTQLSVL.

V gene TRBV4-1 combines with J gene TRBJ1-3; D possibly corresponds to TRBD1 (6 bases). The CDR3 covers 16 residues. The V gene's germline CDR1 is MGHRA and CDR2 YSYEKL. V gave up 3 bases and J gave up 0 bases, with 12 bases separating them. The DNA of the CDR3 is TGCGCCAGCAGCCACCCCGAGGACAGCTCTGGAAACACCATATATTTT. Amino acids: CASSHPEDSSGNTIYF.

The rearrangement uses TRBV7-9 and TRBJ2-3; unclear D gene. Looked up from germline, CDR1 is SEHNR and CDR2 is FQNEAQ (reference sequence). The CDR3 is 17 residues long. V was trimmed by 1 base and J by 0 bases, leaving 14 bases between them. CDR3 in amino acids: CASSLGLEQTSTDTQYF. In DNA form, the CDR3 reads TGTGCCAGCAGCTTAGGTCTTGAGCAAACTAGCACAGATACGCAGTATTTT.

The CDR3 is CASIWGLEAFF. The CDR3 bases are TGTGCCAGCATCTGGGGCCTTGAAGCTTTCTTT. The chain is built from TRBV27 and TRBJ1-1; D may be TRBD1 (5 bases). Trimming stripped 7 bases from V and 7 bases from J, with 10 bases between. CDR3 length equals 11 residues. Germline values: CDR1 MNHEY, CDR2 SMNVEV (reference sequence).

This clone was seen only a few times. The chain is built from TRBV12-5 and TRBJ1-2; 8 positions match TRBD1. Germline V CDR1 and CDR2: LGHNT, FRNRAP. This CDR3 comprises 14 residues. V shed 1 base, J shed 8 bases, and the junction held 6 bases outside the gene matches. Here the CDR3 DNA reads TGTGCTAGTGGTTTGGGCCAACAGGGGGGAGGCTACACCTTC. This gives the protein CASGLGQQGGGYTF.

This sequence joins TRBV5-1 and TRBJ1-2; the D gene is possibly TRBD1 (6 bases). Deletions cut 0 bases from V and 8 bases from J, with 17 bases between. This CDR3 contains 15 residues. Looked up from germline, CDR1 is SGHRS and CDR2 is YFSETQ. This chain's CDR3 is CASSLGYAGDTGYTF. The CDR3 nucleotides read TGCGCCAGCAGCTTGGGCTATGCGGGGGACACGGGCTACACCTTC.

This clone has only a few counts. This chain uses TRBV6-5 with TRBJ1-2; D unresolved. V was shortened by 0 bases and J by 3 bases, with 8 bases between the two germline ends. Germline CDR1 reads MNHEY; CDR2 reads SVGAGI. The CDR3 runs to 14 residues. CDR3 sequence reads: CASSYSIQDYGYTF. The CDR3 DNA sequence: TGTGCCAGCAGTTACTCGATTCAGGACTATGGCTACACCTTC.

J is TRBJ1-2 and V is TRBV10-3, with D tentatively TRBD1 (6 bases). Trimming cost V 8 bases and J 4 bases, with 11 bases left between them. The CDR3 runs to 12 residues. Germline-derived CDR1 and CDR2 are ENHRY and SYGVKD. The chain's CDR3 is CAISQDSYGYTF. The CDR3 nucleotides are TGTGCCATCTCCCAGGACAGCTATGGCTACACCTTC.

This chain joins TRBV7-6 and TRBJ1-1; D is ambiguous. V was cut by 1 base and J by 0 bases, with 3 bases left in between. The germline CDR1 and CDR2 sequences are SGHVS and FNYEAQ. The length of the CDR3 is 13 residues. The CDR3 region has the DNA TGTGCCAGCAGCTTAGGTATGAACACTGAAGCTTTCTTT. It translates to CASSLGMNTEAFF.

The chain employs TRBV5-8 and TRBJ2-5; D uncertain. The CDR3 runs to 14 residues. Germline-derived CDR1 and CDR2 are SGHTS and YDEGEE. The V gene lost 0 bases and the J gene lost 4 bases, with 10 bases spanning the gap. The CDR3 DNA is TGTGCCAGCAGCTTGGGAGCCGATACAGAGACCCAGTACTTC. Encoded protein: CASSLGADTETQYF. Full variable domain (outside the CDR3, taken from reference TRBV5-8 and TRBJ2-5): EAGVTQSPTHLIKTRGQQATLRCSPISGHTSVYWYQQALGLGLQFLLWYDEGEERNRGNFPPRFSGRQFPNYSSELNVNALELEDSALYLCASSLGADTETQYFGPGTRLLVL.

As regards this clone: The same CDR3 can be traced to other DNA sequences in this sample. The gene calls are TRBV9 and TRBJ1-1; 11 bases are shared with TRBD1. Germline V gives CDR1 SGDLS, CDR2 YYNGEE. Trimming removed 3 bases from V and 2 bases from J; junction bases left unmatched: 3. There are 15 residues in the CDR3. In DNA form, the CDR3 reads TGTGCCAGCAGCGGAGGGACAGGGGGAAACACTGAAGCTTTCTTT. Its protein is CASSGGTGGNTEAFF.